The following is a T cell receptor beta chain sequence with its context. The germline V gene encodes CDR1 LNHDA and CDR2 SQIVND (reference sequence). This CDR3 is 11 amino acids long. V dropped 6 bases and J dropped 6 bases, with 6 bases sitting between them. The protocol was immunoSEQ multiplex PCR, while the TCRdb copy is restricted to in-frame clones and leaves out a portion. Of over 10,000 clones listed, approximately 93% were seen once; the top ten hold approximately 4.8%. This record comes from a study of graft-versus-host responses after intestinal transplantation. The starting material was PBMCs, obtained roughly 1,100 days after intestinal transplantation. The rearrangement links TRBV19 to TRBJ2-1; no definite D call. This receptor was obtained from a human patient who received an intestinal transplant, so some T cells may come from the graft donor. The CDR3: CASRGANEQFF. The DNA for the CDR3 is TGTGCCAGTAGGGGCGCCAATGAGCAGTTCTTC.